This record looks at one TCR beta chain sequence and its context. Its antigen is not identified. These data originate in a study of cytomegalovirus exposure and HLA in healthy donors. For the study at large: Prior work identified some 120 million unique TCR beta sequences in roughly 190 million T cells.

Healthy bone marrow donors formed the donor group. Whole-study findings and limits: TRBV6-2, TRBV6-3 and other indistinguishable V segments were excluded. In a later analysis, an Asian-associated ancestry cluster reportedly showed fewer N-insertions than the roughly 710-donor mean.

This CDR3 is 15 amino acids long. Trimming left V 8 bases short and J 2 bases short, with 18 bases between. The germline V gene has CDR1 SNHLY and CDR2 FYNNEI. In the PCR, 60 Vbeta and 13 Jbeta primers were used. Clones were sequenced by immunoSEQ multiplex PCR, and TCRdb holds only the in-frame ones, with some missing. The sample holds around 140,000 clones; roughly 60% are singletons and the top ten take roughly 2.5%. The J gene is TRBJ1-1, the V gene TRBV2; D possibly corresponds to TRBD1 (5 bases). The source is a woman in her thirties or forties in good health and CMV-seronegative. The sequenced material came from PBMCs. The CDR3 region is CASPPGSGGNTEAFF. The DNA for the CDR3 is TGTGCCAGCCCCCCCGGCTCGGGGGGTAACACTGAAGCTTTCTTT.